A selection of T cell receptor beta chains follows, all from one sample in a study of T cells in Graves' hyperthyroidism and ophthalmopathy. MiXCR was run by TCRdb on the multiplex PCR reads, yielding one entry per CDR3 protein. The profile shows roughly 100,000 distinct CDR3 sequences, over 50% of them singletons. The sample consisted of blood. These receptors were taken from a woman between 40 and 55 years old with Graves' hyperthyroidism. Each CDR3 is given with its conserved first and last residue. Each record gives: CDR3 DNA, CDR3 protein, clone size, J gene, D gene, V gene. The D gene is left open where the match is weak. Expanded clones are given a class, and other clones once, few, many or no size at all.

CDR3nt: TGCAGTGCTAGACGAAGGGGATCGGACTATGGCTACACCTTC
CDR3aa: CSARRRGSDYGYTF
abundance: .
j_gene: TRBJ1-2
d_gene: .
v_gene: TRBV20-1

CDR3nt: TGCGCCAGCAGCCAAGGGCTACAGGGGGCTCTCTACGAGCAGTACTTC
CDR3aa: CASSQGLQGALYEQYF
abundance: many
j_gene: TRBJ2-7
d_gene: TRBD1
v_gene: TRBV4-1

CDR3nt: TGTGCCACCAGCAGAGCCCCAGGTCAAGAGACCCAGTACTTC
CDR3aa: CATSRAPGQETQYF
abundance: many
j_gene: TRBJ2-5
d_gene: .
v_gene: TRBV15

CDR3nt: TGTGCCAGCAGCCTGCGGGGGGCAGGGCCGGCTTTCTTT
CDR3aa: CASSLRGAGPAFF
abundance: .
j_gene: TRBJ1-1
d_gene: .
v_gene: TRBV5-1

CDR3nt: TGTGCCACCAGCCGACCTGGATTGCGGGGGCAAGAGACCCAGTACTTC
CDR3aa: CATSRPGLRGQETQYF
abundance: many
j_gene: TRBJ2-5
d_gene: TRBD2
v_gene: TRBV15

CDR3nt: TGTGCCAGCAGGCCGCCTTCGATAGCGGGGGCAGATACGCAGTATTTT
CDR3aa: CASRPPSIAGADTQYF
abundance: .
j_gene: TRBJ2-3
d_gene: TRBD2
v_gene: TRBV12-3/TRBV12-4

CDR3nt: TGTGCCAGCAGCTCGGGCCTACTAGCGGCAAGGACCCAGTACTTC
CDR3aa: CASSSGLLAARTQYF
abundance: .
j_gene: TRBJ2-5
d_gene: TRBD2
v_gene: TRBV7-2

CDR3nt: TGTGCCAGCAGTGCGCAGAGGAGAACTGAAGCTTCCTTT
CDR3aa: CASSAQRRTEASF
abundance: .
j_gene: TRBJ1-1
d_gene: .
v_gene: TRBV19

CDR3nt: TGCAGTGCCGAAGAGGGGGGACAGCCCCAAGAGACCCAGTACTTC
CDR3aa: CSAEEGGQPQETQYF
abundance: .
j_gene: TRBJ2-5
d_gene: .
v_gene: TRBV20-1

CDR3nt: TGCAGCGTCATAACTAGCGGGAGGGCGCCTGGTGGTTGGACCTTC
CDR3aa: CSVITSGRAPGGWTF
abundance: .
j_gene: TRBJ1-2
d_gene: .
v_gene: TRBV29-1

CDR3nt: TGTGCTATCCTCGCTGGGCAGGGGTATCACTATGGCTACACCTTC
CDR3aa: CAILAGQGYHYGYTF
abundance: once
j_gene: TRBJ1-2
d_gene: .
v_gene: TRBV10-3

CDR3nt: TGTGCCACCAGCAGAGATGGGGCCAACGTCCTGACTTTC
CDR3aa: CATSRDGANVLTF
abundance: .
j_gene: TRBJ2-6
d_gene: .
v_gene: TRBV15

CDR3nt: TGTGCCAGCAGTCCGCGACTTAGACTAGCGGGAGGGGAGACCCAGTACTTC
CDR3aa: CASSPRLRLAGGETQYF
abundance: .
j_gene: TRBJ2-5
d_gene: TRBD2
v_gene: TRBV12-3/TRBV12-4

CDR3nt: TGCGCCAGCAGTGGGGACAGGTACTTC
CDR3aa: CASSGDRYF
abundance: .
j_gene: TRBJ2-5
d_gene: TRBD1
v_gene: TRBV10-2

CDR3nt: TGCGCCAGCAGCTCCCACACCGGGGAGACCCAGTACTTC
CDR3aa: CASSSHTGETQYF
abundance: .
j_gene: TRBJ2-5
d_gene: .
v_gene: TRBV5-1

CDR3nt: TGTGCCAGCAGAAACCGGGCCACGAGGACCGGGGAGCTGTTTTTT
CDR3aa: CASRNRATRTGELFF
abundance: many
j_gene: TRBJ2-2
d_gene: .
v_gene: TRBV2

CDR3nt: TGTGCCAGCAGCCAAGGGGACAGCCAAGAGACCCAGTACTTC
CDR3aa: CASSQGDSQETQYF
abundance: medium-sized
j_gene: TRBJ2-5
d_gene: TRBD1
v_gene: TRBV4-2

CDR3nt: TGTGCCACCACCCAAGGGGGGTCCCCTGGAAACACCATATATTTT
CDR3aa: CATTQGGSPGNTIYF
abundance: .
j_gene: TRBJ1-3
d_gene: .
v_gene: TRBV15

CDR3nt: TGCAGCGTTGGGGACAATCAGCCCCAGCATTTT
CDR3aa: CSVGDNQPQHF
abundance: many
j_gene: TRBJ1-5
d_gene: .
v_gene: TRBV29-1

CDR3nt: TGCGCCAGCAGCCAAGTAGAGGCATCAGGTGGCTACACCTTC
CDR3aa: CASSQVEASGGYTF
abundance: many
j_gene: TRBJ1-2
d_gene: .
v_gene: TRBV4-1

CDR3nt: TGTGCCAGCAGCACGGGACTAGCGGCAAGGACCCAGTACTTC
CDR3aa: CASSTGLAARTQYF
abundance: .
j_gene: TRBJ2-5
d_gene: TRBD2
v_gene: TRBV7-9

CDR3nt: TGCAGTGCCGTTGGCGGACAGGGAAGTGGCTACACCTTC
CDR3aa: CSAVGGQGSGYTF
abundance: .
j_gene: TRBJ1-2
d_gene: TRBD1
v_gene: TRBV20-1

CDR3nt: TGCGCCAGCAGCTTGATGGCAGGGCCAGCTGGGGCCAACGTCCTGACTTTC
CDR3aa: CASSLMAGPAGANVLTF
abundance: many
j_gene: TRBJ2-6
d_gene: .
v_gene: TRBV5-1

CDR3nt: TGCAGCCTACAGGGGGGATTCTACGAGCAGTACTTC
CDR3aa: CSLQGGFYEQYF
abundance: .
j_gene: TRBJ2-7
d_gene: TRBD1
v_gene: TRBV29-1

CDR3nt: TGTGCCGGCAGCTTCCCCGTTCAGACTAAAGAGACCCAGTACTTC
CDR3aa: CAGSFPVQTKETQYF
abundance: .
j_gene: TRBJ2-5
d_gene: .
v_gene: TRBV5-4

CDR3nt: TGCAGTGCTAAGGGGGGCGGGAGGCCTTACGAGCAGTACTTC
CDR3aa: CSAKGGGRPYEQYF
abundance: .
j_gene: TRBJ2-7
d_gene: TRBD2
v_gene: TRBV20-1

CDR3nt: TGTGCCAGCAGTACGACTAGCGGGGAGGGAACCGGGGAGCTGTTTTTT
CDR3aa: CASSTTSGEGTGELFF
abundance: many
j_gene: TRBJ2-2
d_gene: TRBD2
v_gene: TRBV5-6

CDR3nt: TGTGCCAGCAGCTTAGACAGGGCCTATGGCTACACCTTC
CDR3aa: CASSLDRAYGYTF
abundance: many
j_gene: TRBJ1-2
d_gene: .
v_gene: TRBV7-8

CDR3nt: TGTGCCATCTTTGGGGGTGGCAATCAGCCCCAGCATTTT
CDR3aa: CAIFGGGNQPQHF
abundance: many
j_gene: TRBJ1-5
d_gene: .
v_gene: TRBV10-3

CDR3nt: TGTGCCACCAGCAGCCCGGACCCCGGTGACTATGGCTACACCTTC
CDR3aa: CATSSPDPGDYGYTF
abundance: .
j_gene: TRBJ1-2
d_gene: .
v_gene: TRBV15

CDR3nt: TGCAGCTTTACAGGGGCGGCCGAGCAGTACTTC
CDR3aa: CSFTGAAEQYF
abundance: .
j_gene: TRBJ2-7
d_gene: TRBD1
v_gene: TRBV29-1

CDR3nt: TGTGCCAGCAGCTTAGCGTTACAGGTTAACTATGGCTACACCTTC
CDR3aa: CASSLALQVNYGYTF
abundance: medium-sized
j_gene: TRBJ1-2
d_gene: .
v_gene: TRBV7-2

CDR3nt: TGTGCCAGCAGCCAAGGGGGGGGATGGAATCAGCCCCAGCATTTT
CDR3aa: CASSQGGGWNQPQHF
abundance: many
j_gene: TRBJ1-5
d_gene: .
v_gene: TRBV7-8

CDR3nt: TGTGCCACCAGCCCCGGGGCCAGGGACCGCGAGCAGTACTTC
CDR3aa: CATSPGARDREQYF
abundance: medium-sized
j_gene: TRBJ2-7
d_gene: .
v_gene: TRBV15

CDR3nt: TGTGCCATCAGTGACCCTCCGGGGGCAGGGTACGTGCAGCACTTC
CDR3aa: CAISDPPGAGYVQHF
abundance: .
j_gene: TRBJ2-7
d_gene: .
v_gene: TRBV10-3

CDR3nt: TGTGCCAGCAGCGTAGAATCGTGGGTTGACAATGAGCAGTTCTTC
CDR3aa: CASSVESWVDNEQFF
abundance: .
j_gene: TRBJ2-1
d_gene: .
v_gene: TRBV9

CDR3nt: TGCAGTGCCCCGACAGGGAGGTTGTACACCTTC
CDR3aa: CSAPTGRLYTF
abundance: many
j_gene: TRBJ1-2
d_gene: TRBD1
v_gene: TRBV20-1

CDR3nt: TGTGCCACCAGTACTAGCGGGAGAACCTACGAGCAGTACTTC
CDR3aa: CATSTSGRTYEQYF
abundance: once
j_gene: TRBJ2-7
d_gene: TRBD2
v_gene: TRBV24-1

CDR3nt: TGTGCCAGCACCCGGGGGGGACCGAACACTGAAGCTTTCTTT
CDR3aa: CASTRGGPNTEAFF
abundance: few
j_gene: TRBJ1-1
d_gene: .
v_gene: TRBV9

CDR3nt: TGTGCCAGCAGCCAGGATAGACCGTCCCAGCAGCATTTT
CDR3aa: CASSQDRPSQQHF
abundance: .
j_gene: TRBJ1-5
d_gene: .
v_gene: TRBV19

CDR3nt: TGCAGTGCTAGCCAGGGAGCGGATGATACGCAGTATTTT
CDR3aa: CSASQGADDTQYF
abundance: .
j_gene: TRBJ2-3
d_gene: .
v_gene: TRBV20-1

CDR3nt: TGTGCCAGCCTCTGGGATCCCGGGGAGCTGTTTTTT
CDR3aa: CASLWDPGELFF
abundance: .
j_gene: TRBJ2-2
d_gene: .
v_gene: TRBV12-3/TRBV12-4

CDR3nt: TGTGCCAGGTATCAGCCCCAGCATTTT
CDR3aa: CARYQPQHF
abundance: .
j_gene: TRBJ1-5
d_gene: .
v_gene: TRBV7-3

CDR3nt: TGTGCCTGGAGAGGATTGAACACCGGGGAGCTGTTTTTT
CDR3aa: CAWRGLNTGELFF
abundance: .
j_gene: TRBJ2-2
d_gene: .
v_gene: TRBV7-9

CDR3nt: TGTGCCAGCAGCACCGGACTAGCTACCGGGGAGCTGTTTTTT
CDR3aa: CASSTGLATGELFF
abundance: many
j_gene: TRBJ2-2
d_gene: TRBD2
v_gene: TRBV7-3

CDR3nt: TGCGCCAGCAGCGAGCAGGGGGCCCCTAGCTCCTACGAGCAGTACTTC
CDR3aa: CASSEQGAPSSYEQYF
abundance: many
j_gene: TRBJ2-7
d_gene: TRBD1
v_gene: TRBV5-1

CDR3nt: TGTGCCAGCAGTTCCTCCGGGGCGGGAGGGGTATACGAGCAGTACTTC
CDR3aa: CASSSSGAGGVYEQYF
abundance: .
j_gene: TRBJ2-7
d_gene: TRBD2
v_gene: TRBV27

CDR3nt: TGTGCCAGCAGCAATAGCTTAGGTCTTCCAGTCTATGGCTACACCTTC
CDR3aa: CASSNSLGLPVYGYTF
abundance: .
j_gene: TRBJ1-2
d_gene: .
v_gene: TRBV7-6

CDR3nt: TGCAGCGTTGGGACAGGGGCGAACACTGAAGCTTTCTTT
CDR3aa: CSVGTGANTEAFF
abundance: .
j_gene: TRBJ1-1
d_gene: TRBD1
v_gene: TRBV29-1

CDR3nt: TGTGCCCTGGGACAGGGCTTGAGGAACACTGAAGCTTTCTTT
CDR3aa: CALGQGLRNTEAFF
abundance: few
j_gene: TRBJ1-1
d_gene: TRBD1
v_gene: TRBV30

CDR3nt: TGCGGGGGACGGACAGGGGCCAACGTCCTGACTTTC
CDR3aa: CGGRTGANVLTF
abundance: .
j_gene: TRBJ2-6
d_gene: .
v_gene: TRBV20-1

CDR3nt: TGTGCCAGCAGCACGGGCCTAACCTACGAGCAGTACTTC
CDR3aa: CASSTGLTYEQYF
abundance: many
j_gene: TRBJ2-7
d_gene: .
v_gene: TRBV5-4

CDR3nt: TGTGCCAGCAGTCTTTATATAGTTGGCGGAACGAACACAGATACGCAGTATTTT
CDR3aa: CASSLYIVGGTNTDTQYF
abundance: few
j_gene: TRBJ2-3
d_gene: .
v_gene: TRBV7-9

CDR3nt: TGTGCCAGCAGCTTTTGGACTGAAGCTTTCTTT
CDR3aa: CASSFWTEAFF
abundance: many
j_gene: TRBJ1-1
d_gene: .
v_gene: TRBV7-2

CDR3nt: TGTGCCAGCAGCGCCGGACCTTACGAGCAGTACTTC
CDR3aa: CASSAGPYEQYF
abundance: many
j_gene: TRBJ2-7
d_gene: .
v_gene: TRBV5-4

CDR3nt: TGCGCCAGCAGCTCGCGGGTTTACGAGCGGTACTTC
CDR3aa: CASSSRVYERYF
abundance: .
j_gene: TRBJ2-7
d_gene: .
v_gene: TRBV4-1

CDR3nt: TGCAGTGCTAGCAGACTAGCGGGCGAGCAGTACTTC
CDR3aa: CSASRLAGEQYF
abundance: .
j_gene: TRBJ2-7
d_gene: TRBD2
v_gene: TRBV20-1

CDR3nt: TGTGCCAGCAGCCAGAGCGGGAACTCTGGGGCCAACGTCCTGACTTTC
CDR3aa: CASSQSGNSGANVLTF
abundance: .
j_gene: TRBJ2-6
d_gene: TRBD2
v_gene: TRBV7-2